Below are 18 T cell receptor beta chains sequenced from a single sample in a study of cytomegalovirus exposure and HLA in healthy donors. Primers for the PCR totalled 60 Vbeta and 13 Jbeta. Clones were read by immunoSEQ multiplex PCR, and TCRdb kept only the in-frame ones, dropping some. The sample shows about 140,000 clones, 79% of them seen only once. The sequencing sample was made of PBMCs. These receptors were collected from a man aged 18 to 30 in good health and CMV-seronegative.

The CDR3 region has the DNA TGTGCCAGCAGCCAGGATGGAAACACCATATATTTT. Translating gives CASSQDGNTIYF. The chain links TRBV5-5 to TRBJ1-3; no clear D. From germline, CDR1 is SGHKS and CDR2 YYEKEE (reference sequence). The CDR3 extends over 12 amino acids. The V end lost 4 bases, the J end lost 3 bases, and 5 bases lay between the germline ends. The entire variable domain, with the rest obtained from reference TRBV5-5 and TRBJ1-3, is as follows: DAGVTQSPTHLIKTRGQQVTLRCSPISGHKSVSWYQQVLGQGPQFIFQYYEKEERGRGNFPDRFSARQFPNYSSELNVNALLLGDSALYLCASSQDGNTIYFGEGSWLTVV.

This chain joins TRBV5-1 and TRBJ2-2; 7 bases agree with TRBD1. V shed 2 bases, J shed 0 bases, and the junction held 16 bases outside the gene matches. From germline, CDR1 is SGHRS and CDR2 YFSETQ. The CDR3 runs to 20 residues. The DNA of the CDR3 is TGCGCCAGCAGCTTATGGGGAAGGGGGCAGGGGTCATCGAACACCGGGGAGCTGTTTTTT. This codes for CASSLWGRGQGSSNTGELFF.

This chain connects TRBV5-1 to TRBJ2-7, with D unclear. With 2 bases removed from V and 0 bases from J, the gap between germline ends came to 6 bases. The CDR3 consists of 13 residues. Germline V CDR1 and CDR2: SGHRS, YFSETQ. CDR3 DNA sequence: TGCGCCAGCAGCTTTCTAAGCTCCTACGAGCAGTACTTC. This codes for CASSFLSSYEQYF.

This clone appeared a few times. CDR3 in DNA: TGTGCCAGCAGCTTAGACAGGGCCTATGGCTACACCTTC. It codes for CASSLDRAYGYTF. J is TRBJ1-2 and V is TRBV5-6; 7 positions agree with TRBD1. After removal of 2 bases from V and 4 bases from J, the junction contained 2 bases not matched to a gene. The CDR3 length is 13 residues. The germline V gene has CDR1 SGHDT and CDR2 YYEEEE.

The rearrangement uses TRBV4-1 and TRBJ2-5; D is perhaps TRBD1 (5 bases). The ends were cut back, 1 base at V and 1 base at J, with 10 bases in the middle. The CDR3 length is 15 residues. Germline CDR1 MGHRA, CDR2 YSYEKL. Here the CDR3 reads CASSQGSRVQETQYF. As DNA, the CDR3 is TGCGCCAGCAGCCAAGGGAGCAGGGTCCAAGAGACCCAGTACTTC.

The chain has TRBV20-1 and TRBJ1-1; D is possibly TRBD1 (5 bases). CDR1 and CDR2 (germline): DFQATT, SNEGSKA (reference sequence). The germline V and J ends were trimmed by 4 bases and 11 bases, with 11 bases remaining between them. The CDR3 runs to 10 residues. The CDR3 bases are TGCAGTGCTATACAAAGGGGCGCTTTCTTT. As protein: CSAIQRGAFF.

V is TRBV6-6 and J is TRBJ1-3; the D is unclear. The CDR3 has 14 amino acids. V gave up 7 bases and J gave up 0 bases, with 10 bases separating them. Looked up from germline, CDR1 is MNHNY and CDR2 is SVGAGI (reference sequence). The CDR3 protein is CASMEDDSGNTIYF. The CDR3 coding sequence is TGTGCCAGCATGGAGGACGACTCTGGAAACACCATATATTTT.

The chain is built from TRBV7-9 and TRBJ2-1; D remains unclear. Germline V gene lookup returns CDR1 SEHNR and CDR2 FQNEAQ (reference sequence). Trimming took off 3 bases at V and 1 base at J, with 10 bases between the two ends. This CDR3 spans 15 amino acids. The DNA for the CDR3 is TGTGCCAGCAGCTTCACAGTTTTTTCCTACAATGAGCAGTTCTTC. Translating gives CASSFTVFSYNEQFF.

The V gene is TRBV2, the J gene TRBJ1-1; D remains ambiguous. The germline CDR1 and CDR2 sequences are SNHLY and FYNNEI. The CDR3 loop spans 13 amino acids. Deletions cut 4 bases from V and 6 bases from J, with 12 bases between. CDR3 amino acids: CASSVRTEAEAFF. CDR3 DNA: TGTGCCAGCAGTGTCCGAACTGAAGCTGAAGCTTTCTTT.

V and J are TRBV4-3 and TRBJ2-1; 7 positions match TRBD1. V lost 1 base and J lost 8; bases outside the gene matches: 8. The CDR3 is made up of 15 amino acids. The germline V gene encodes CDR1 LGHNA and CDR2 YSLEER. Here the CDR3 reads CASSQGWDRGHEQFF. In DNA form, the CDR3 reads TGCGCCAGCAGCCAAGGATGGGATAGGGGGCATGAGCAGTTCTTC.

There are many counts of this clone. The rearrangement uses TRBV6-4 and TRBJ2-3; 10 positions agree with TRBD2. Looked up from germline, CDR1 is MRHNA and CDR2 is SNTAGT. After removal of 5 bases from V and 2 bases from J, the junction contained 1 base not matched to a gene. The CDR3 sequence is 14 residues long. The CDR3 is CASSSGGATDTQYF. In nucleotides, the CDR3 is TGTGCCAGCAGTAGCGGGGGGGCCACAGATACGCAGTATTTT.

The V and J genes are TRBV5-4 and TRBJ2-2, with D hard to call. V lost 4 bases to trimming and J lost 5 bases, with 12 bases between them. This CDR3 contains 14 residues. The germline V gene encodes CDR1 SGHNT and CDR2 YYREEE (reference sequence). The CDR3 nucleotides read TGTGCCAGCAGCCCCAGTTTTGTAACCGGGGAGCTGTTTTTT. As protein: CASSPSFVTGELFF.

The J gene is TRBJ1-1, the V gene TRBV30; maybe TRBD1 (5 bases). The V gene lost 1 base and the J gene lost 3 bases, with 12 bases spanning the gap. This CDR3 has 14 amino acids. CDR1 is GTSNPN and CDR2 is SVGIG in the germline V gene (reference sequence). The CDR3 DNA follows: TGTGCCTGGAGTGGGGGCGCAGGCTACACTGAAGCTTTCTTT. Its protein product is CAWSGGAGYTEAFF.

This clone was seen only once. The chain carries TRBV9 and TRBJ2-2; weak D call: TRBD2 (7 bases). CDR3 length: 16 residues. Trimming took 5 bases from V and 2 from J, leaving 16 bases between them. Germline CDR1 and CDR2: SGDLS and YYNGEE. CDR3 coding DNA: TGTGCCAGCAGTGGGGGGGCAGGGATCAACACCGGGGAGCTGTTTTTT. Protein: CASSGGAGINTGELFF.

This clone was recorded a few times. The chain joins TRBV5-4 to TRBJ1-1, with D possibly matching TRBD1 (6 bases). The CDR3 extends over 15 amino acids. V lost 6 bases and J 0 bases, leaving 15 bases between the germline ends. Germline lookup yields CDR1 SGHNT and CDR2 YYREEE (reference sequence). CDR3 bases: TGTGCCAGCACACCCGGGACAAACATGAACACTGAAGCTTTCTTT. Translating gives CASTPGTNMNTEAFF.

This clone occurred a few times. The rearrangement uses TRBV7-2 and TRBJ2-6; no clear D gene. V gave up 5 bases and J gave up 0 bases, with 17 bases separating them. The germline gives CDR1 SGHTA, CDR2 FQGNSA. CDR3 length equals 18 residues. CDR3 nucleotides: TGTGCCAGCAGCCCGGTCCGACTCCTCCTCTCTGGGGCCAACGTCCTGACTTTC. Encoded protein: CASSPVRLLLSGANVLTF.

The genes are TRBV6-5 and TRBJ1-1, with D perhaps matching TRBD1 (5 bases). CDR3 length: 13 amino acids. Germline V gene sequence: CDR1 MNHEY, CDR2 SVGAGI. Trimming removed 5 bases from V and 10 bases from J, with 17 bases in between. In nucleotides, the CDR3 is TGTGCCAGCAGTGGAGGGACTCCCGAAATAGCTTTCTTT. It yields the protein CASSGGTPEIAFF.

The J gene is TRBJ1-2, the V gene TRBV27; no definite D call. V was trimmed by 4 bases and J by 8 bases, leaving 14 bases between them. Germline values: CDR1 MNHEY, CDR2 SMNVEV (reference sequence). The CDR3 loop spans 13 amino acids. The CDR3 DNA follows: TGTGCCAGCAGTTCCCCTATTTATCAAGGCTACACCTTC. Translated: CASSSPIYQGYTF.